The rows below give T cell receptor beta chains drawn from one sample of a study of blood T cells in healthy people across ages. One entry per CDR3 protein results from TCRdb running MiXCR on the 5' RACE reads. The sample records hundreds of thousands of distinct CDR3 sequences, about 27% being singletons. These data were likewise used in another study, on T cells of mothers and their children.

Sequenced sample: blood. Receptor source: a boy younger than 10 in good health. CDR3s include the opening cysteine and the closing phenylalanine or tryptophan. D genes are given only for firm matches. The size of a clone is reported for some rows only, either as once, few or many, or as a class for expanded clones.

J	V	D	size	DNA	CDR3
TRBJ2-2	TRBV14	TRBD2	many	TGTGCCAGCAGCCAACTAGCGGCCCACACCGGGGAGCTGTTTTTT	CASSQLAAHTGELFF
TRBJ2-5	TRBV27	.	.	TGTGCCAGCACAAAAAGGGGACTGGATCTCCGAGAGACCCAGTACTTC	CASTKRGLDLRETQYF
TRBJ2-7	TRBV2	TRBD1	few	TGTGCCAGCAGTGGGACAGGGGGAGGCAACGAGCAGTACTTC	CASSGTGGGNEQYF
TRBJ2-2	TRBV2	.	.	TGTGCCAGCAGTGAATGGGGGACACTGAACACCGGGGAGCTGCTTTTT	CASSEWGTLNTGELLF
TRBJ2-7	TRBV7-2	TRBD1	.	TGTGCCAGCAGCTTAGGACAGGGGATCGACGAGCAGTACTTC	CASSLGQGIDEQYF
TRBJ2-3	TRBV20-1	TRBD2	many	TGCAGTGCTAGAGATCCCGCGGGAGGGTCGCCAGATACGCAGTATTTT	CSARDPAGGSPDTQYF
TRBJ2-3	TRBV7-9	.	.	TGTGCCAACCCGGGACTTGACACAGATACGCAGTATTTT	CANPGLDTDTQYF
TRBJ1-1	TRBV7-9	.	.	TGTGCCAGCAGCCCCTATGGTGTGAACACTGAAGCTTTCTTT	CASSPYGVNTEAFF
TRBJ2-1	TRBV29-1	TRBD2	.	TGCAGCGACCGCGGGACTAGCGGGGGTTTAACGAATGAGCAGTTCTTC	CSDRGTSGGLTNEQFF
TRBJ2-7	TRBV27	.	.	TGTGCCAGCAGTTTATTCTGGGGTAACGAGCAGTACTTC	CASSLFWGNEQYF
TRBJ2-7	TRBV20-1	.	few	TGCAGTGCTAGAGTTGGAAGCGGGTCCTACGAGCAGTACTTC	CSARVGSGSYEQYF
TRBJ2-5	TRBV20-1	TRBD2	.	TGCAGTGCTAACCGCCTCGGGACTAGTCGAGAGACCCAGTACTTC	CSANRLGTSRETQYF
TRBJ2-7	TRBV12-3/TRBV12-4	.	.	TGTGCCGGCAGTTTAAGTCCCCTAAGCGATGAGCAGTACTTC	CAGSLSPLSDEQYF
TRBJ2-2	TRBV10-3	.	few	TGTGCCATCAGTGTGGGAAAACCGAACACCGGGGAGCTGTTTTTT	CAISVGKPNTGELFF
TRBJ2-2	TRBV4-3	TRBD2	.	TGCGCCAGCAGCCAAGATCTTGGCGGGAGTCTTGCCGGGGAGCTGTTTTTT	CASSQDLGGSLAGELFF
TRBJ1-2	TRBV18	.	.	TGTGCCAGCTCACCAGTAAAGGGAATTGACTATGGCTACACCTTC	CASSPVKGIDYGYTF
TRBJ2-3	TRBV6-2/TRBV6-3	TRBD2	.	TGTGCCAGCACCATGGAACTAGCGGGAGGAAATACGCAGTATTTT	CASTMELAGGNTQYF
TRBJ2-1	TRBV5-5	TRBD2	.	TGTGCCAGCATGGGGCTAGCGGGACTATACAATGAGCAGTTCTTC	CASMGLAGLYNEQFF
TRBJ2-5	TRBV15	.	.	TGTGCCACCAGCAGAGAGTCAGGGAGATACGAGACCCAGTACTTC	CATSRESGRYETQYF
TRBJ2-7	TRBV18	TRBD1	.	TGTGCCAGCTCCCTTGGGACAGGGGGTACGTCCGAGCAGTACTTC	CASSLGTGGTSEQYF
TRBJ2-3	TRBV6-5	TRBD1	.	TGTGCCAGCAGTTACTCAGGACAGGGGGTTCTCGAACGAAGCATGGATACGCAGTATTTT	CASSYSGQGVLERSMDTQYF
TRBJ2-7	TRBV12-3/TRBV12-4	TRBD2	.	TGTGCCAGCAGCACCCTTAGCGGGGGTTCCTACGAGCAGTACTTC	CASSTLSGGSYEQYF
TRBJ2-5	TRBV7-9	TRBD2	few	TGTGCCAGCAGCTTACCGGGACTAGTCGAAGAGACCCAGTACTTC	CASSLPGLVEETQYF
TRBJ2-5	TRBV5-4	.	many	TGTGCCAGCAGCCCCCGAGGGGGATCGGAGACCCAGTACTTC	CASSPRGGSETQYF
TRBJ2-5	TRBV29-1	TRBD1	many	TGCAGCGGGGGACAGTTAAAAGAGACCCAGTACTTC	CSGGQLKETQYF
TRBJ1-5	TRBV5-5	.	few	TGTGCCAGCAGCACGGACACCAATCAGCCCCAGCATTTT	CASSTDTNQPQHF
TRBJ2-1	TRBV10-3	TRBD2	few	TGTGCCATCAGTGAGGGACTAGCGGACCTTGGCTATGAGCAGTTCTTC	CAISEGLADLGYEQFF
TRBJ2-7	TRBV6-1	.	few	TGTGCCAGCAGTGATGGGGGTTTCGAGCAGTACTTC	CASSDGGFEQYF
TRBJ2-7	TRBV6-5	.	.	TGTGCCAGCAGTTACCCTCCTACCTACGAGCAGTACTTC	CASSYPPTYEQYF
TRBJ1-4	TRBV28	.	few	TGTGCCAGCAGTTATGACAGAGTCAATGAAAAACTGTTTTTT	CASSYDRVNEKLFF
TRBJ2-1	TRBV20-1	.	few	TGCAGTGCTAGAGCGGGAGCCCTCTACAATGAGCAGTTCTTC	CSARAGALYNEQFF
TRBJ2-7	TRBV27	.	.	TGTGCCAGCAGTTTAAGCGTGGCAGCCTCCTCCTACGAGCAGTACTTC	CASSLSVAASSYEQYF
TRBJ1-2	TRBV6-1	.	.	TGTGCCAGCACCAGGGGTGACGCTAACTATGGCTACACCTTC	CASTRGDANYGYTF
TRBJ2-3	TRBV5-8	.	.	TGTGCCAGCCCAACCCCTAGCCGGACTTTTGGTACGCAGTATTTT	CASPTPSRTFGTQYF
TRBJ2-5	TRBV7-9	.	many	TGTGCCAGCAGCCCGGGACTGTTCGAGACCCAGTACTTC	CASSPGLFETQYF
TRBJ2-1	TRBV24-1	.	once	TGTGCCACCAGAAGCTCTACCATGAGAAATGAGCAGTTCTTC	CATRSSTMRNEQFF
TRBJ2-1	TRBV6-5	TRBD2	few	TGTGCCAGCAGTTACTCTGGCGGGGGTTCCTACAATGAGCAGTTCTTC	CASSYSGGGSYNEQFF
TRBJ2-7	TRBV19	.	.	TGTGCCAGTAGTAATACAGGAGGGAGCGGCGAGCAGTACTTC	CASSNTGGSGEQYF
TRBJ2-3	TRBV28	.	.	TGTGCCAGCAGTTTATTGGCGGAAAATACGCAGTATTTT	CASSLLAENTQYF
TRBJ1-1	TRBV19	.	once	TGTGCCAGCCAACAAACAGGGAACACTGAAGCTTTCTTT	CASQQTGNTEAFF
TRBJ2-3	TRBV14	.	.	TGTGCCAGCAGCCCCCGGTTGGGAACAGATACGCAGTATTTT	CASSPRLGTDTQYF
TRBJ1-2	TRBV5-1	.	.	TGCGCCAGCAGCGATCAAGTTGCATTTGGCTACACCTTC	CASSDQVAFGYTF
TRBJ2-7	TRBV28	TRBD2	.	TGTGCCAGCAGTTTTGGACTAGCGGACCTTTCCTACGAGCAGTACTTC	CASSFGLADLSYEQYF
TRBJ1-3	TRBV6-6	.	few	TGTGCCAGCAGTCAGACTGGAAACACCATATATTTT	CASSQTGNTIYF
TRBJ2-5	TRBV4-1	TRBD1	few	TGCGCCAGCAGCCAAGGGACAGGGACGCAAGAGACCCAGTACTTC	CASSQGTGTQETQYF
TRBJ2-7	TRBV2	TRBD1	.	TGTGCCAGCAAAATCGGGACAGCCGCCTACGAGCAGTACTTC	CASKIGTAAYEQYF
TRBJ2-5	TRBV7-2	.	few	TGTGCCAGCAGCTTATGGGGGCTTGAGACCCAGTACTTC	CASSLWGLETQYF
TRBJ2-1	TRBV27	TRBD2	.	TGTGCCAGCATCAGGAGCGGGAGATACGGCAATGAGCAGTTCTTC	CASIRSGRYGNEQFF
TRBJ2-1	TRBV7-6	.	.	TGTGCCAGCAGCTTAGATGGGCGACTGGGTCCATACAATGAGCAGTTCTTC	CASSLDGRLGPYNEQFF
TRBJ1-2	TRBV4-2	.	.	TGTGCCAGCAGCCAGGCCAGGACAGATAACTATGGCTACACCTTC	CASSQARTDNYGYTF
TRBJ1-1	TRBV20-1	.	.	TGCAGTGCTAGAGACAGGGCTGGGAACACTGAAGCTTTCTTT	CSARDRAGNTEAFF